This T cell receptor (beta chain) was found in a study of cytomegalovirus exposure and HLA in healthy donors. PCR primers comprised 60 Vbeta and 13 Jbeta primers. Sequencing used immunoSEQ multiplex PCR; TCRdb keeps in-frame clones, though not all of them. The repertoire holds 85,000 to 100,000 clones, with 60% to 80% as singletons. The CDR3 runs 16 residues. Germline assignment: CDR1 SGHTA and CDR2 FQGTGA. Trimming removed 3 bases at V and 2 bases at J, with 16 bases between. The sequence derives from a man aged 50 to 60 in good health and CMV-seropositive. Sequencing was done on a sample of PBMCs. V is TRBV7-3 and J is TRBJ2-5, with D possibly matching TRBD1 (7 bases). CDR3 region: CASSFSGGGGQETQYF. As DNA, the CDR3 is TGTGCCAGCAGCTTTAGTGGAGGGGGCGGACAAGAGACCCAGTACTTC.